These 12 T cell receptor beta chains were sequenced from one sample in a study of shared clonotypes between healthy human individuals. Profiled with immunoSEQ multiplex PCR; TCRdb holds only in-frame clones, not every one. This sample has millions of clones, with roughly 91% found just once. CD45RO-negative cells were positively selected for CCR7, leaving out terminally differentiated effector memory CD45RA+ cells. Sample: naive CD8+ T cells from PBMCs. The origin of the receptors is a man younger than 30 in good health. Some clones in this sample may be carry-over from other donors' samples.

This sequence joins TRBV5-1 and TRBJ2-2; D unresolved. CDR1 is SGHRS and CDR2 is YFSETQ in the germline V gene. This CDR3 is built from 12 residues. The V end was cut by 4 bases, the J end by 10 bases, with 11 bases between. Here the CDR3 reads CASSLGLKELFF. CDR3 nucleotide sequence: TGCGCCAGCAGCCTGGGTTTGAAGGAGCTGTTTTTT.

The chain has TRBV10-2 and TRBJ2-7; no firm D call. The CDR3 sequence is 12 residues long. The germline CDR1 and CDR2 sequences are WSHSY and SAAADI. V gave up 2 bases and J gave up 3 bases, with 5 bases separating them. CDR3 sequence reads: CASSELDYEQYF. CDR3 coding DNA: TGCGCCAGCAGTGAGCTGGACTACGAGCAGTACTTC.

The J gene is TRBJ2-2, the V gene TRBV15, with 11 nucleotides matching TRBD2. Germline assignment: CDR1 LNHNV and CDR2 YYDKDF (reference sequence). This CDR3 spans 17 amino acids. Unmatched junction bases numbered 4, after V lost 3 bases and J lost 1 base. The CDR3 spells CATSRGLAEMNTGELFF. The CDR3 nucleotides are TGTGCCACCAGCAGGGGACTAGCGGAGATGAACACCGGGGAGCTGTTTTTT.

This chain connects TRBV5-1 to TRBJ2-5; D is ambiguous. Germline V gene lookup returns CDR1 SGHRS and CDR2 YFSETQ. The V end was cut by 5 bases, the J end by 5 bases, with 13 bases between. This CDR3 is 13 amino acids long. The CDR3 DNA follows: TGCGCCAGCAGTGACCTCTCCAGGGAGACCCAGTACTTC. This encodes CASSDLSRETQYF.

The rearrangement joins TRBV5-4 to TRBJ2-7, with D unresolved. The ends were cut back, 4 bases at V and 4 bases at J, with 12 bases in the middle. This CDR3 has 13 residues. Germline V gene lookup returns CDR1 SGHNT and CDR2 YYREEE (reference sequence). CDR3 bases: TGTGCCAGCAGCCCAGCAGGAAAGTACGAGCAGTACTTC. Its translation: CASSPAGKYEQYF.

The gene calls are TRBV5-1 and TRBJ2-3; 12 bases are a match to TRBD1. The J segment lost 5 bases and the V segment lost 2 bases, leaving 6 bases of the junction unmatched. CDR3 size: 16 residues. Germline values: CDR1 SGHRS, CDR2 YFSETQ. The CDR3 DNA reads as TGCGCCAGCAGCTTTATGGGACAGGGGGCGCGAGATACGCAGTATTTT. Its translation is CASSFMGQGARDTQYF.

This clone appeared a few times. The chain combines TRBV29-1 with TRBJ1-2; D is unclear. The germline V gene has CDR1 SQVTM and CDR2 ANQGSEA. CDR3 size: 10 residues. This chain's CDR3 is CGMQDYGYTF. DNA for the CDR3: TGCGGAATGCAGGACTATGGCTACACCTTC.

The V gene is TRBV2, the J gene TRBJ2-1; no reliable D call. CDR3 size: 16 residues. V dropped 3 bases and J dropped 1 base, with 13 bases sitting between them. From germline, CDR1 is SNHLY and CDR2 FYNNEI. The CDR3 loop is CASSDPGSASYNEQFF. The DNA for the CDR3 is TGTGCCAGCAGTGATCCCGGCAGCGCTTCCTACAATGAGCAGTTCTTC.

This clone was counted a single time. V and J are TRBV5-1 and TRBJ2-1; 7 positions agree with TRBD2. Trimming took 1 base from V and 1 from J; bases not matched to a gene: 5. Germline lookup yields CDR1 SGHRS and CDR2 YFSETQ. This CDR3 has 16 amino acids. CDR3 DNA: TGCGCCAGCAGCTTGAAAGCGGGGCCATCCTACAATGAGCAGTTCTTC. Amino acid sequence: CASSLKAGPSYNEQFF.

The chain recombines TRBV5-8 with TRBJ1-2; D gene uncertain. CDR1 is SGHTS, CDR2 YDEGEE, per germline. The CDR3 loop spans 14 amino acids. V dropped 0 bases and J dropped 4 bases, with 10 bases sitting between them. DNA for the CDR3: TGTGCCAGCAGCTTGGGACTGAGCGGCTATGGCTACACCTTC. As protein: CASSLGLSGYGYTF.

The genes are TRBV30 and TRBJ2-7; 9 nucleotides align to TRBD1. With 1 base clipped from V and 5 bases from J, the junction kept 6 bases outside the gene matches. Germline V lookup: CDR1 GTSNPN, CDR2 SVGIG (reference sequence). This CDR3 is built from 14 residues. The DNA of the CDR3 is TGTGCCTGGAGTGAACAGGGGGCCAATGACGAGCAGTACTTC. Its translation: CAWSEQGANDEQYF.

The V gene is TRBV19, the J gene TRBJ2-7; no reliable D call. Trimming took 3 bases from V and 5 from J, leaving 17 bases between them. CDR3 length equals 15 residues. Germline CDR1 reads LNHDA; CDR2 reads SQIVND (reference sequence). CDR3 DNA sequence: TGTGCCAGTAGTATGTTCGGTCTAGATTTCGACGAGCAGTACTTC. It is translated as CASSMFGLDFDEQYF.